A single TCR beta chain is shown here with its context. The data were produced by immunoSEQ multiplex PCR, yet TCRdb's version contains in-frame clones alone and is incomplete. Of about 250,000 clones in the sample, around 87% were seen once. This sample was included in a study of blood T cell repertoires in COVID-19. The study assigned cohorts using participant-reported clinical history. The CDR3 is 13 residues long. CDR1 and CDR2 (germline): LNHDA, SQIVND (reference sequence). V was trimmed by 5 bases and J by 1 base, leaving 8 bases between them. This receptor was identified in a young woman who had recovered from COVID-19. Sequenced material: PBMCs or T cells enriched from blood (not recorded which). The chain couples TRBV19 to TRBJ1-1; D not resolved. This CDR3 reads CASSPVSNTEAFF. Here the CDR3 DNA reads TGTGCCAGTAGTCCGGTTTCGAACACTGAAGCTTTCTTT.